These T cell receptor beta chains were read from a single sample in a study of blood T cell repertoires in COVID-19. Assay: immunoSEQ multiplex PCR; the TCRdb copy retains only in-frame clones and omits some. The table includes hundreds of thousands of clones, approximately 80% detected once. The sample consisted of peripheral blood. These TCRs come from a woman older than 75 with COVID-19, enrolled during active disease. CDR3s include the opening cysteine and the closing phenylalanine or tryptophan. Each record gives: J gene, clone size, CDR3 length, V gene, D gene, CDR3 DNA, CDR3 protein. D genes are given only for firm matches. A row's size may be missing; if present it is once, few, many or a size class.

J: TRBJ2-7
size: -
length: 12
V: TRBV11-1
D: -
DNA: TGTGCCAGCAGCTCGGGAGTCTACGAGCAGTACTTC
CDR3: CASSSGVYEQYF

J: TRBJ1-5
size: -
length: 14
V: TRBV6-5
D: -
DNA: TGTGCCAGCAGTATTTACAGGGACGGCCAGCCCCAGCATTTT
CDR3: CASSIYRDGQPQHF

J: TRBJ2-5
size: -
length: 13
V: TRBV18
D: -
DNA: TGTGCCAGCTCACTGGGCCTCAAAGAGACCCAGTACTTC
CDR3: CASSLGLKETQYF

J: TRBJ2-5
size: -
length: 13
V: TRBV2
D: -
DNA: TGTGCCAGCACGGGCGGGTTACAAGAGACCCAGTACTTC
CDR3: CASTGGLQETQYF

J: TRBJ2-1
size: -
length: 15
V: TRBV3-1/TRBV3-2
D: -
DNA: TGTGCCAGCAGCCAAGAGGGGAGTCAATACAATGAGCAGTTCTTC
CDR3: CASSQEGSQYNEQFF

J: TRBJ2-7
size: -
length: 14
V: TRBV30
D: TRBD1
DNA: TGTGCCTGGACTCCGGGACAGAGTTCATACGAGCAGTACTTC
CDR3: CAWTPGQSSYEQYF

J: TRBJ1-1
size: -
length: 15
V: TRBV6-5
D: TRBD1
DNA: TGTGCCAGCACGGACAGGGGGCAAAGAAACACTGAAGCTTTCTTT
CDR3: CASTDRGQRNTEAFF

J: TRBJ2-7
size: -
length: 13
V: TRBV15
D: -
DNA: TGTGCCACCAGCAGAGATCAACAGTACGAGCAGTACTTC
CDR3: CATSRDQQYEQYF

J: TRBJ1-3
size: -
length: 14
V: TRBV30
D: -
DNA: TGTGCCTGGAGTGTCCCGGGGACTGGAAACACCATATATTTT
CDR3: CAWSVPGTGNTIYF

J: TRBJ2-2
size: -
length: 13
V: TRBV19
D: TRBD1
DNA: TGTGCCAGTAGGGAGGACAGGGACGGGGAGCTGTTTTTT
CDR3: CASREDRDGELFF

J: TRBJ2-3
size: -
length: 13
V: TRBV7-3
D: -
DNA: TGTGCCAGCAGCCCGGGGGGCTCGGATACGCAGTATTTT
CDR3: CASSPGGSDTQYF

J: TRBJ1-3
size: -
length: 15
V: TRBV30
D: -
DNA: TGTGCCTGGAGTCCAGTGTACAAAGCTGGAAACACCATATATTTT
CDR3: CAWSPVYKAGNTIYF

J: TRBJ1-1
size: -
length: 18
V: TRBV6-6
D: -
DNA: TGTGCCAGCAGTCTCCCCGGACTGGGGGGGGGCGGGAACACTGAAGCTTTCTTT
CDR3: CASSLPGLGGGGNTEAFF

J: TRBJ1-1
size: -
length: 14
V: TRBV7-2
D: -
DNA: TGTGCCAGCAGCTTAGTACAGGGAGTGGCTGAAGCTTTCTTT
CDR3: CASSLVQGVAEAFF

J: TRBJ1-5
size: -
length: 13
V: TRBV12-3/TRBV12-4
D: -
DNA: TGTGCCAGCGGCCGGGGGGTAAATCAGCCCCAGCATTTT
CDR3: CASGRGVNQPQHF

J: TRBJ2-5
size: -
length: 14
V: TRBV5-6
D: -
DNA: TGTGCCAGCAGCTTGGGGGCAAGGGGAGAGACCCAGTACTTC
CDR3: CASSLGARGETQYF

J: TRBJ2-5
size: -
length: 14
V: TRBV7-7
D: -
DNA: TGTGCTAGCAGCCCCGGGCCCGGAGGGGAGACCCAGTACTTC
CDR3: CASSPGPGGETQYF

J: TRBJ1-3
size: -
length: 16
V: TRBV9
D: -
DNA: TGTGCCAGCAGCGAGAGGGATTTTTCTAATGGAAACACCATATATTTT
CDR3: CASSERDFSNGNTIYF

J: TRBJ2-1
size: -
length: 13
V: TRBV11-2
D: -
DNA: TGTGCCAGCAGCTTACGGGAATACAATGAGCAGTTCTTC
CDR3: CASSLREYNEQFF

J: TRBJ1-3
size: -
length: 13
V: TRBV29-1
D: TRBD1
DNA: TGCAGCGTAAGGACAGGCTCTGGAAACACCATATATTTT
CDR3: CSVRTGSGNTIYF

J: TRBJ2-3
size: -
length: 15
V: TRBV28
D: -
DNA: TGTGCCAGCAGTTTCGTCAGGGGGGCTCCAGATACGCAGTATTTT
CDR3: CASSFVRGAPDTQYF

J: TRBJ1-2
size: -
length: 14
V: TRBV5-1
D: TRBD1
DNA: TGCGCCAGCAGCGCTGATCGACAGGGGGAAGGCTACACCTTC
CDR3: CASSADRQGEGYTF

J: TRBJ1-4
size: once
length: 14
V: TRBV5-1
D: -
DNA: TGCGCCAGCAGCTTATCTGGGGGAGGCGAAAAACTGTTTTTT
CDR3: CASSLSGGGEKLFF

J: TRBJ2-3
size: -
length: 16
V: TRBV28
D: TRBD1
DNA: TGTGCCAGCAGTTTAGCATCTGGGACAGGGACAGATACGCAGTATTTT
CDR3: CASSLASGTGTDTQYF

J: TRBJ2-6
size: -
length: 16
V: TRBV9
D: -
DNA: TGTGCCAGCAGCGCCAGAGGGGGGGCTGGGGCCAACGTCCTGACTTTC
CDR3: CASSARGGAGANVLTF

J: TRBJ1-6
size: -
length: 13
V: TRBV14
D: -
DNA: TGTGCCAGCAGCCAAGGCAGGAATTCACCCCTCCACTTT
CDR3: CASSQGRNSPLHF

J: TRBJ2-1
size: -
length: 14
V: TRBV2
D: -
DNA: TGTGCCAGCAGTCGGGGCGGGAACAACAATGAGCAGTTCTTC
CDR3: CASSRGGNNNEQFF

J: TRBJ2-5
size: -
length: 17
V: TRBV7-3
D: TRBD2
DNA: TGTGCCAGCAGCTTAACTCGACTAGCGGGGGGCCAAGAGACCCAGTACTTC
CDR3: CASSLTRLAGGQETQYF

J: TRBJ1-2
size: few
length: 15
V: TRBV3-1/TRBV3-2
D: TRBD1
DNA: TGTGCCAGCAGCCATTGGGACAGGGGGCATTATGGCTACACCTTC
CDR3: CASSHWDRGHYGYTF

J: TRBJ1-1
size: -
length: 16
V: TRBV11-1
D: -
DNA: TGTGCCAGCAGCTCCCCGGGGGGAATGGGGAACACTGAAGCTTTCTTT
CDR3: CASSSPGGMGNTEAFF

J: TRBJ1-3
size: -
length: 16
V: TRBV5-1
D: -
DNA: TGCGCCAGCAGCTCCGGAAGCCTACAGGCTGGAAACACCATATATTTT
CDR3: CASSSGSLQAGNTIYF

J: TRBJ1-1
size: -
length: 14
V: TRBV2
D: -
DNA: TGTGCCAGCAGTGAATCGGCGGCTAGTGTTGAAGCTTTCTTT
CDR3: CASSESAASVEAFF

J: TRBJ1-2
size: -
length: 12
V: TRBV6-5
D: -
DNA: TGTGCCACCGGGGGATACGGCTATGGCTACACCTTC
CDR3: CATGGYGYGYTF

J: TRBJ1-1
size: -
length: 15
V: TRBV7-3
D: -
DNA: TGTGCCAGCAGCTTAAGGGCACCTATGAACACTGAAGCTTTCTTT
CDR3: CASSLRAPMNTEAFF

J: TRBJ1-4
size: -
length: 19
V: TRBV6-1
D: TRBD1
DNA: TGTGCCAGCAGTGCAAGAAAGGGACAGGGAATTAGAGGGAATGAAAAACTGTTTTTT
CDR3: CASSARKGQGIRGNEKLFF

J: TRBJ1-6
size: -
length: 16
V: TRBV11-1
D: -
DNA: TGTGCCAGCAGCGCTTCCGGTCAGGGAATCGGTTCACCCCTCCACTTT
CDR3: CASSASGQGIGSPLHF

J: TRBJ1-2
size: -
length: 16
V: TRBV6-1
D: TRBD1
DNA: TGTGCCAGCAGTGGGACAGGGAATCCTAACCTCTATGGCTACACCTTC
CDR3: CASSGTGNPNLYGYTF

J: TRBJ2-7
size: few
length: 15
V: TRBV15
D: -
DNA: TGTGCCACCAGCAGAGAAAGGGGCCGCGACTTGGAGCAGTACTTC
CDR3: CATSRERGRDLEQYF

J: TRBJ1-1
size: -
length: 15
V: TRBV3-1/TRBV3-2
D: -
DNA: TGTGCCAGCAGCCTTCCAGGACGGAGGAAGACTGAAGCTTTCTTT
CDR3: CASSLPGRRKTEAFF

J: TRBJ1-2
size: -
length: 16
V: TRBV7-9
D: -
DNA: TGTGCCAGCAGCTTACAAAGGATCCTACGGGGATATGGCTACACCTTC
CDR3: CASSLQRILRGYGYTF

J: TRBJ1-4
size: -
length: 15
V: TRBV6-4
D: -
DNA: TGTGCCAGCAGTGACACCGGGACAAGTAATGAAAAACTGTTTTTT
CDR3: CASSDTGTSNEKLFF

J: TRBJ1-2
size: -
length: 14
V: TRBV3-1/TRBV3-2
D: -
DNA: TGTGCCAGCAGCCAAACGAACCCGGGCTATGGCTACACCTTC
CDR3: CASSQTNPGYGYTF

J: TRBJ1-5
size: -
length: 14
V: TRBV11-2
D: TRBD1
DNA: TGTGCCAGCAGCCCGGGACAGGCATCTCAGCCCCAGCATTTT
CDR3: CASSPGQASQPQHF

J: TRBJ2-4
size: -
length: 19
V: TRBV3-1/TRBV3-2
D: -
DNA: TGTGCCAGCAGCCAAGATACAGGTACCATTCTTCTAGCCAAAAACATTCAGTACTTC
CDR3: CASSQDTGTILLAKNIQYF

J: TRBJ1-1
size: -
length: 16
V: TRBV18
D: -
DNA: TGTGCCAGCTCACCAGGGCAGACAACGTCGAACACTGAAGCTTTCTTT
CDR3: CASSPGQTTSNTEAFF

J: TRBJ2-2
size: -
length: 13
V: TRBV30
D: -
DNA: TGTGCCTGGAGTGCTACTAGCCCCGGGGAGCTGTTTTTT
CDR3: CAWSATSPGELFF

J: TRBJ2-7
size: -
length: 14
V: TRBV19
D: TRBD1
DNA: TGTGCCAGTAACGCCCGGGACAGAGGTGGCGAGCAGTACTTC
CDR3: CASNARDRGGEQYF

J: TRBJ1-3
size: few
length: 14
V: TRBV30
D: -
DNA: TGTGCCTGGAGTGTCAGGGCGGCTGGAAACACCATATATTTT
CDR3: CAWSVRAAGNTIYF

J: TRBJ2-2
size: -
length: 18
V: TRBV5-5
D: TRBD2
DNA: TGTGCCAGCAGCCAAAGTCGGAGCGGGGGGCCCCTCACCGGGGAGCTGTTTTTT
CDR3: CASSQSRSGGPLTGELFF

J: TRBJ1-1
size: few
length: 15
V: TRBV30
D: -
DNA: TGTGCCTGGAATATGCGCAGGGTCGGGACTACTGAAGCTTTCTTT
CDR3: CAWNMRRVGTTEAFF

J: TRBJ1-4
size: once
length: 15
V: TRBV6-2/TRBV6-3
D: -
DNA: TGTGCCAGCAGTTTGCTCACAGGGTGGAATGAAAAACTGTTTTTT
CDR3: CASSLLTGWNEKLFF

J: TRBJ1-1
size: few
length: 14
V: TRBV7-9
D: TRBD1
DNA: TGTGCCAGCAGCTCCAGCCGGGACAGCACTGAAGCTTTCTTT
CDR3: CASSSSRDSTEAFF